This TCR beta chain stems from a study of OX40 agonist ivuxolimab in advanced cancers. Study-wide background: Ivuxolimab was administered intravenously to patients at 0.01 to 10 mg/kg every 2 weeks.

Assay used: immunoSEQ multiplex PCR; TCRdb lists only in-frame clones, some missing. The sample yields under 40,000 clones, about four fifths seen once. This CDR3 is built from 18 residues. Germline V CDR1 and CDR2: SGHTA, FQGNSA. V shed 2 bases and J 4 bases; nucleotides not matched to a gene: 8. The TCR was taken from an adult with an advanced solid tumor such as melanoma, head and neck, liver or kidney cancer. The genes are TRBV7-2 and TRBJ2-7; the match to TRBD2 covers 16 bases. Source: CD4+ or CD8+ T cells sorted from blood, taken in a trial of the OX40 agonist ivuxolimab. DNA for the CDR3: TGTGCCAGCAGCTTAAAGGGGACTAGCGGGGGGGCCGCATACGAGCAGTACTTC. This sequence encodes CASSLKGTSGGAAYEQYF. The whole variable domain, remainder taken from reference TRBV7-2 and TRBJ2-7, is GAGVSQSPSNKVTEKGKDVELRCDPISGHTALYWYRQSLGQGLEFLIYFQGNSAPDKSGLPSDRFSAERTGGSVSTLTIQRTQQEDSAVYLCASSLKGTSGGAAYEQYFGPGTRLTVT.